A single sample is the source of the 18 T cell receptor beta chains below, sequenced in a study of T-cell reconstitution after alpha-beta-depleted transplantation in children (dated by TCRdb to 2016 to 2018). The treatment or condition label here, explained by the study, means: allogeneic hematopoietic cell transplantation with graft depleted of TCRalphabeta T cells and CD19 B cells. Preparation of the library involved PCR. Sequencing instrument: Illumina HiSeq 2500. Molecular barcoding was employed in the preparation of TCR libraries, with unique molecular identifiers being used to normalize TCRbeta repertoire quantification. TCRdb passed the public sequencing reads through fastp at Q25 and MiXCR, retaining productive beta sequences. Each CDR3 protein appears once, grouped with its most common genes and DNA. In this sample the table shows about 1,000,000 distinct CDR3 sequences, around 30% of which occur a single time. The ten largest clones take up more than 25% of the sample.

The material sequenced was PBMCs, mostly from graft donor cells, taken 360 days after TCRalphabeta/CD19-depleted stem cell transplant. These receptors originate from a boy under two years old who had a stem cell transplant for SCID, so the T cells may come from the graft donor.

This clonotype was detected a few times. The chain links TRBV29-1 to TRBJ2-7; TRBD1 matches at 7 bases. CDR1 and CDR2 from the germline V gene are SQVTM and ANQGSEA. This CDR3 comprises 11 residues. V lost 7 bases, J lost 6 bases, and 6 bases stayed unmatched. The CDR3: CSAVTGFEQYF. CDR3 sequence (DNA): TGCAGCGCTGTGACAGGGTTCGAGCAGTACTTC.

The CDR3 sequence: CASSWDRTRNSGANVLTF. CDR3 nucleotide sequence: TGCGCCAGCAGTTGGGACAGGACTCGAAACTCTGGGGCCAACGTCCTGACTTTC. The V and J genes are TRBV5-1 and TRBJ2-6; the match to TRBD1 covers 8 bases. The J segment lost 0 bases and the V segment lost 5 bases, leaving 10 bases of the junction unmatched. CDR3 length equals 18 residues. Germline-derived CDR1 and CDR2 are SGHRS and YFSETQ.

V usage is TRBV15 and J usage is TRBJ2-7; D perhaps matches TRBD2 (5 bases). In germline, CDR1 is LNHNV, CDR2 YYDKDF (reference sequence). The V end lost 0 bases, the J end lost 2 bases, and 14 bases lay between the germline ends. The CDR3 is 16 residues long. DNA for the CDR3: TGTGCCACCAGCAGAGAGCCCCCGGGGTTTGCCTACGAGCAGTACTTC. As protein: CATSREPPGFAYEQYF.

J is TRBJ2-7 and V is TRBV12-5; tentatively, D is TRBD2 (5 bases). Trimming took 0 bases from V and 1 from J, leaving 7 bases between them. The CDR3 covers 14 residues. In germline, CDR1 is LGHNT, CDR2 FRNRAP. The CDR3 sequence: CASGLVSGSYEQYF. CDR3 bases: TGTGCTAGTGGTTTGGTAAGCGGATCCTACGAGCAGTACTTC.

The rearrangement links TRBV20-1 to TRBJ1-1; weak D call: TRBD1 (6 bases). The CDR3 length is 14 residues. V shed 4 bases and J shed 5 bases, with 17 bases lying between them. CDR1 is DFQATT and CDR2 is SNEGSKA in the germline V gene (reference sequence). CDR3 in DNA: TGCAGTGCTACCTCCCGGAGTAGGGGGACTGAAGCTTTCTTT. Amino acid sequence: CSATSRSRGTEAFF.

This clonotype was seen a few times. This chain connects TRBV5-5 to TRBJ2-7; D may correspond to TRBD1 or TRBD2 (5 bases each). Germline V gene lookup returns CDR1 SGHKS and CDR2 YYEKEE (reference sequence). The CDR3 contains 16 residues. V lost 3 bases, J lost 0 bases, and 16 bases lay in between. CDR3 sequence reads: CASSWGRGTSSYEQYF. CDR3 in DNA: TGTGCCAGCAGCTGGGGCCGGGGAACGAGCTCCTACGAGCAGTACTTC.

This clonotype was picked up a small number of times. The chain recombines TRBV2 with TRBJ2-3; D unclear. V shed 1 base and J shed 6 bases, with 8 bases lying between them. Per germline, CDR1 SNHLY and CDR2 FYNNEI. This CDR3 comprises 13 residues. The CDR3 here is CASSEVSMDTQYF. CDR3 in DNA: TGTGCCAGCAGTGAAGTCAGTATGGATACGCAGTATTTT.

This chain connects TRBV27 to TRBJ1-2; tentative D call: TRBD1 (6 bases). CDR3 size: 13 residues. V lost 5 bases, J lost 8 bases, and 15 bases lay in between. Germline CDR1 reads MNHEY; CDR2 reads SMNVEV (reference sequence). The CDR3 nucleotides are TGTGCCAGCAGTCAGGACAGTGGAGACGGCTACACCTTC. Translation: CASSQDSGDGYTF.

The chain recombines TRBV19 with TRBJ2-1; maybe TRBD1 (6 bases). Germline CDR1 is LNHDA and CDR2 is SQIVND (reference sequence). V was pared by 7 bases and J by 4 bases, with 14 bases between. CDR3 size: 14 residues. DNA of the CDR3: TGTGCCAGTACCCAAGGGACAACTTACAATGAGCAGTTCTTC. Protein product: CASTQGTTYNEQFF.

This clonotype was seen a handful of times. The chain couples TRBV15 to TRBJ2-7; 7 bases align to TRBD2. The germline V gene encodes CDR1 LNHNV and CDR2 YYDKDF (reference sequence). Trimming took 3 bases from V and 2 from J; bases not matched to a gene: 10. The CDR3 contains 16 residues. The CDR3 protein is CATSSLPGGGTYEQYF. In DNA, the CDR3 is TGTGCCACCAGCAGCCTCCCTGGGGGGGGGACCTACGAGCAGTACTTC. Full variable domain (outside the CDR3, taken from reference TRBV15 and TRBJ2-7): DAMVIQNPRYQVTQFGKPVTLSCSQTLNHNVMYWYQQKSSQAPKLLFHYYDKDFNNEADTPDNFQSRRPNTSFCFLDIRSPGLGDTAMYLCATSSLPGGGTYEQYFGPGTRLTVT.

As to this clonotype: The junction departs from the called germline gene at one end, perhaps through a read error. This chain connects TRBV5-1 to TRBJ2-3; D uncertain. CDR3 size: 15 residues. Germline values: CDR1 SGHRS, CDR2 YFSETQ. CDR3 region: CASSLGMILTNTQYF. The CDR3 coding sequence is TGCGCCAGCAGCTTGGGTATGATACTCACAAATACGCAGTATTTT.

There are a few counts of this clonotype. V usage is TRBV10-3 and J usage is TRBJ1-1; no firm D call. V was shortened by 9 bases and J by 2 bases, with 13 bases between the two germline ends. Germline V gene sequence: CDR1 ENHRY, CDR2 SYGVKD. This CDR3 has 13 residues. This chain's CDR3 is CAIRSTVNTEAFF. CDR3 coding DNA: TGTGCCATTCGATCGACGGTTAACACTGAAGCTTTCTTT.

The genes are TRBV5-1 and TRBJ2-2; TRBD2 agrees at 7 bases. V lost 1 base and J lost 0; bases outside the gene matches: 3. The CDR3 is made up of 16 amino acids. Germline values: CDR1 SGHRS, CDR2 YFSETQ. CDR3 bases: TGCGCCAGCAGCTTGAAGGCGGGAGCGAACACCGGGGAGCTGTTTTTT. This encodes CASSLKAGANTGELFF.

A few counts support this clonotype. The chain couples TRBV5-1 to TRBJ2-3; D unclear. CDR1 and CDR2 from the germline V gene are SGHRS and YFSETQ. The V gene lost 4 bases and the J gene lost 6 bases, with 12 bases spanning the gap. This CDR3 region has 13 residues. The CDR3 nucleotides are TGCGCCAGCAGCGCCACACGGTCGGATACGCAGTATTTT. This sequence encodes CASSATRSDTQYF.

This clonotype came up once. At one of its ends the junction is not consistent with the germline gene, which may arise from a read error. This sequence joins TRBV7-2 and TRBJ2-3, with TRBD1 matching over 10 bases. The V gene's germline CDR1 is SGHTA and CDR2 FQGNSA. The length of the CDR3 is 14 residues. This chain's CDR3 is CASSFGTGVYTQYF. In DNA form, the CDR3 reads TGTGCTAGCAGCTTCGGGACAGGGGTATATACGCAGTATTTT.

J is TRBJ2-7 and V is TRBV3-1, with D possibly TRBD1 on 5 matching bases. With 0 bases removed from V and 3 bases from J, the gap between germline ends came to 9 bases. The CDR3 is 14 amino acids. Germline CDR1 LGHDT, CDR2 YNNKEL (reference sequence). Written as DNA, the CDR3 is TGTGCCAGCAGCCAAGATGGGGCAATCTACGAGCAGTACTTC. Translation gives CASSQDGAIYEQYF.

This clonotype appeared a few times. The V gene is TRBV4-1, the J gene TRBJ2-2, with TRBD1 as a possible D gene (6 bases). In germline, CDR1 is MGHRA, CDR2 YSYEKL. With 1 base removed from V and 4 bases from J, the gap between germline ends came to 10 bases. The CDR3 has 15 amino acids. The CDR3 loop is CASSQGHRVTGELFF. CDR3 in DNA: TGCGCCAGCAGCCAAGGACACAGGGTCACCGGGGAGCTGTTTTTT.

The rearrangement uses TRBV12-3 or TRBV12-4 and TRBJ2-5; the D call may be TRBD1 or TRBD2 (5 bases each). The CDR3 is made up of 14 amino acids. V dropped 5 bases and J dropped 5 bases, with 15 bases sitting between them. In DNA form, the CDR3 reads TGTGCCAGCAGTCCTAAGGGACGTGTCGAGACCCAGTACTTC. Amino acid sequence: CASSPKGRVETQYF.